This T cell receptor (beta chain) was profiled in a study of CD8 T cells in ankylosing spondylitis. Study-wide points: Ankylosing spondylitis blood seemed to carry a telltale TCR beta motif made of roughly 8 highly homologous variants. Relatively scarce in peripheral blood, disease-linked clones were CD8+. Within matched ankylosing spondylitis synovial fluid, disease-linked clones were reportedly significantly enriched. Reactive arthritis synovial fluid and blood were previously reported to contain some motif variants.

The V end lost 0 bases, the J end lost 1 base, and 9 bases lay between the germline ends. From germline, CDR1 is MNHEY and CDR2 SMNVEV (reference sequence). The CDR3 is made up of 15 amino acids. TCRdb called the 5' RACE reads again in MiXCR, with one record for every CDR3 protein. This table has about 330,000 distinct CDR3 sequences, approximately 8.2% appearing once. This clonotype was recorded many times. The antigen is undetermined. This chain uses TRBV27 with TRBJ1-1; weak D call: TRBD1 (6 bases). This TCR derives from a male donor with ankylosing spondylitis. The sequenced sample consisted of blood, either unsorted or a sorted T cell fraction (not recorded which). The CDR3 is CASSLSARGNTEAFF. CDR3 nucleotide sequence: TGTGCCAGCAGTTTATCGGCCAGGGGGAACACTGAAGCTTTCTTT.